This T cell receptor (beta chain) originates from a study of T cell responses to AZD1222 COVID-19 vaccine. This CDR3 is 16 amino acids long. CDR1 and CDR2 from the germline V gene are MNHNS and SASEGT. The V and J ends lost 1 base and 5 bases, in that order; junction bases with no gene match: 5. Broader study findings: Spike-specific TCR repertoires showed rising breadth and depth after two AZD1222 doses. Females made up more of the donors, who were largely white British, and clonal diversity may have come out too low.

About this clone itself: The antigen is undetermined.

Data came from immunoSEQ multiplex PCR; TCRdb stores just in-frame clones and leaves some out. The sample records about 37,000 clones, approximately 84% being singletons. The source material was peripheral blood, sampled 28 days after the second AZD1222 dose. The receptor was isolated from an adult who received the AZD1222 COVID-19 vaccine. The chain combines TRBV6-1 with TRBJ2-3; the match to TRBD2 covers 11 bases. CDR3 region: CASSEGLAGGVDTQYF. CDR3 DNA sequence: TGTGCCAGCAGTGAAGGTCTAGCGGGGGGTGTAGATACGCAGTATTTT.